These 6 T cell receptor beta chains came from one sample sequenced in a study of T cells after yellow fever vaccination. TCRdb passed the 5' RACE reads through MiXCR, listing each CDR3 protein once. The sample records about 350,000 distinct CDR3 sequences, roughly 12% being singletons. The starting material was PBMCs, obtained on the day of the first yellow fever vaccination. Receptors originate from a man aged 18 to 30 who received the YFV17D yellow fever vaccine.

This sequence joins TRBV20-1 and TRBJ2-1; TRBD2 aligns across 8 bases. The CDR3 is 14 amino acids. Trimming removed 7 bases from V and 9 bases from J; junction bases left unmatched: 14. CDR1 and CDR2 from the germline V gene are DFQATT and SNEGSKA (reference sequence). CDR3: CSVTAGGRFGEQFF. CDR3 DNA: TGCAGTGTCACGGCGGGGGGCCGGTTCGGTGAGCAGTTCTTC.

The genes are TRBV29-1 and TRBJ2-2; no definite D call. Germline lookup yields CDR1 SQVTM and CDR2 ANQGSEA. The CDR3 totals 12 residues. V lost 1 base, J lost 12 bases, and 12 bases lay in between. CDR3 residues: CSVEVGQSQLFF. The CDR3 nucleotides read TGCAGCGTTGAAGTTGGGCAGAGTCAGCTGTTTTTT.

This chain connects TRBV5-1 to TRBJ2-7; D is uncertain. The CDR3 covers 14 residues. V lost 0 bases and J lost 5, with 12 bases in between. Germline V gene lookup returns CDR1 SGHRS and CDR2 YFSETQ. CDR3 loop: CASSLALKGNEQYF. Written as DNA, the CDR3 is TGCGCCAGCAGCTTGGCCCTAAAAGGGAACGAGCAGTACTTC.

This clonotype turned up a few times. This chain links TRBV7-9 with TRBJ1-2; TRBD1 is a possible D gene (5 bases). Germline CDR1 reads SEHNR; CDR2 reads FQNEAQ (reference sequence). The CDR3 loop spans 12 amino acids. V dropped 5 bases and J dropped 6 bases, with 10 bases sitting between them. The CDR3, as DNA: TGTGCCAGCAGCCCAGAGGGACATGGCTACACCTTC. It codes for CASSPEGHGYTF.

V is TRBV11-2 and J is TRBJ2-1, with 11 positions matching TRBD2. The trim removed 5 bases at V and 5 bases at J, leaving 5 bases unmatched. From germline, CDR1 is SGHAT and CDR2 FQNNGV. The CDR3 length is 15 residues. The CDR3 DNA follows: TGTGCCAGCAGCCGACAACTAGCGGGGGACAATGAGCAGTTCTTC. Translated: CASSRQLAGDNEQFF. Using reference TRBV11-2 and TRBJ2-1 for the parts outside the CDR3, the full variable domain is EAGVAQSPRYKIIEKRQSVAFWCNPISGHATLYWYQQILGQGPKLLIQFQNNGVVDDSQLPKDRFSAERLKGVDSTLKIQPAKLEDSAVYLCASSRQLAGDNEQFFGPGTRLTVL.

This chain connects TRBV4-3 to TRBJ2-2; D gene unclear. Trimming left V 4 bases short and J 6 bases short, with 6 bases between. CDR3 length equals 12 residues. The germline V gene encodes CDR1 LGHNA and CDR2 YSLEER. CDR3 sequence reads: CASSRNPGELFF. CDR3 nucleotides: TGCGCCAGCAGCCGAAATCCCGGGGAGCTGTTTTTT.